This is a list of T cell receptor beta chains from one sample in a study of T cells in Graves' hyperthyroidism and ophthalmopathy. MiXCR, run by TCRdb on the multiplex PCR reads, gives a single entry per CDR3 protein. Of 600,000 or so distinct CDR3 sequences in the sample, 14% were seen once. What was sequenced was blood. All receptors come from a woman in her forties or fifties with Graves' ophthalmopathy. The CDR3 runs from the conserved cysteine through the conserved F or W. The order of the fields is clone size, D gene, CDR3 length, V gene, J gene, CDR3 protein, CDR3 DNA. A D gene is named only where the DNA matches it firmly. Clone size, where shown, is once, few, many, or a class for clones that have expanded.

>.|TRBD2|16|TRBV9|TRBJ2-3
CASSDSSGMSGDTQYF
TGTGCCAGCAGCGACAGTAGCGGGATGTCCGGAGATACGCAGTATTTT
>.|.|13|TRBV25-1|TRBJ2-1
CASRETGEGRQFF
TGTGCCAGCAGAGAAACAGGGGAGGGTAGGCAGTTCTTC
>many|TRBD2|17|TRBV6-1|TRBJ2-5
CASSQIGRTRGRETQYF
TGTGCCAGCAGCCAAATCGGACGGACTAGAGGACGGGAGACCCAGTACTTC
>many|.|13|TRBV4-3|TRBJ1-2
CASSQDTDYGYTF
TGCGCCAGCAGCCAAGATACGGACTATGGCTACACCTTC
>few|TRBD2|14|TRBV20-1|TRBJ2-1
CSASTSGAYNEQFF
TGCAGTGCTTCCACTAGCGGGGCCTACAATGAGCAGTTCTTC
>few|.|15|TRBV27|TRBJ2-3
CASSLYSNSADTQYF
TGTGCCAGCAGTTTATACAGCAATTCGGCGGATACGCAGTATTTT
>few|TRBD2|18|TRBV19|TRBJ2-1
CASSIGPRVSGNYNEQFF
TGTGCCAGTAGTATAGGGCCCCGTGTTAGCGGGAACTACAATGAGCAGTTCTTC
>.|.|15|TRBV28|TRBJ2-6
CASSLSGPGANVLTF
TGTGCCAGCAGTTTATCAGGGCCTGGGGCCAACGTCCTGACTTTC
>many|TRBD2|14|TRBV18|TRBJ2-5
CASSPPLAGETQYF
TGTGCCAGCTCACCACCACTAGCGGGAGAGACCCAGTACTTC
>many|TRBD2|18|TRBV7-2|TRBJ2-1
CASSGGRTSGRGWDEQFF
TGTGCCAGCAGCGGGGGCCGGACTAGCGGGAGGGGTTGGGATGAGCAGTTCTTC
>many|TRBD2|17|TRBV12-3/TRBV12-4|TRBJ2-7
CASSSRLAGGPGDEQYF
TGTGCCAGCAGTTCAAGACTAGCGGGAGGGCCTGGGGACGAGCAGTACTTC
>many|.|12|TRBV18|TRBJ2-5
CASSPLVETQYF
TGTGCCAGCTCACCATTAGTAGAGACCCAGTACTTC
>.|.|16|TRBV19|TRBJ1-3
CASSVTRIASGNTIYF
TGTGCCAGTAGTGTGACACGGATCGCATCTGGAAACACCATATATTTT
>many|TRBD2|15|TRBV7-2|TRBJ2-3
CASSLSGLVTDTQYF
TGTGCCAGCAGCTTATCGGGACTAGTCACAGATACGCAGTATTTT
>.|.|14|TRBV5-1|TRBJ2-2
CASSPDPTPGELFF
TGCGCCAGCAGCCCGGACCCGACACCCGGGGAGCTGTTTTTT
>.|TRBD2|16|TRBV10-2|TRBJ2-1
CASSELSGIAFNEQFF
TGCGCCAGCAGTGAGTTGAGCGGGATAGCTTTCAATGAGCAGTTCTTC
>.|.|13|TRBV7-9|TRBJ1-2
CASSRDHDYGYTF
TGTGCCAGCAGCCGGGACCACGACTATGGCTACACCTTC
>.|.|15|TRBV12-3/TRBV12-4|TRBJ1-5
CASSLEGVGGQPQHF
TGTGCCAGCAGTTTAGAAGGGGTCGGAGGGCAGCCCCAGCATTTT
>many|.|13|TRBV18|TRBJ2-7
CASSSSQGYEQYF
TGTGCCAGCTCATCGTCACAGGGTTACGAGCAGTACTTC
>many|TRBD1|13|TRBV12-3/TRBV12-4|TRBJ2-7
CASSIGQGFEQYF
TGTGCCAGCAGCATTGGACAGGGTTTCGAGCAGTACTTC
>.|TRBD2|15|TRBV5-1|TRBJ2-7
CASSLGSGASYEQYF
TGCGCCAGCAGCTTGGGTAGCGGGGCGTCCTACGAGCAGTACTTC
>many|TRBD2|16|TRBV28|TRBJ2-5
CASSRLAGGFLETQYF
TGTGCCAGCAGTCGACTAGCGGGAGGGTTTCTGGAGACCCAGTACTTC
>.|.|14|TRBV4-3|TRBJ2-2
CASSPLPFTGELFF
TGCGCCAGCAGCCCCCTCCCGTTCACCGGGGAGCTGTTTTTT
>.|.|12|TRBV30|TRBJ2-7
CAWCGTDYEQYF
TGTGCCTGGTGTGGGACGGACTACGAGCAGTACTTC
>many|.|14|TRBV20-1|TRBJ2-5
CSARLSRGWETQYF
TGCAGTGCTAGGCTTTCCAGGGGATGGGAGACCCAGTACTTC
>many|.|18|TRBV7-2|TRBJ1-4
CASKGFEWGNATNEKLFF
TGTGCCAGCAAGGGGTTTGAGTGGGGGAACGCAACTAATGAAAAACTGTTTTTT
>few|.|13|TRBV20-1|TRBJ2-4
CSARVLGVNIQYF
TGCAGTGCTAGAGTTCTGGGGGTAAACATTCAGTACTTC
>.|.|14|TRBV4-3|TRBJ1-1
CASSKDSLNTEAFF
TGCGCCAGCAGCAAAGACAGCTTGAACACTGAAGCTTTCTTT
>many|TRBD2|16|TRBV28|TRBJ2-1
CASSPSSGRSYNEQFF
TGTGCCAGCAGTCCCTCAAGCGGGAGGTCCTACAATGAGCAGTTCTTC
>.|.|15|TRBV28|TRBJ2-4
CASRTGRRAKNIQYF
TGTGCCAGCCGGACGGGACGGCGAGCCAAAAACATTCAGTACTTC
>few|.|15|TRBV19|TRBJ1-4
CASSIGGTRNEKLFF
TGTGCCAGTAGTATCGGCGGGACAAGAAATGAAAAACTGTTTTTT
>.|TRBD2|19|TRBV7-2|TRBJ2-3
CASSHRTSGSRSFTDTQYF
TGTGCCAGCAGTCACAGGACTAGCGGGAGTAGGTCTTTCACAGATACGCAGTATTTT
>.|.|18|TRBV6-5|TRBJ1-4
CASSYSKLGGAVNEKLFF
TGTGCCAGCAGTTACTCGAAGCTCGGGGGGGCGGTTAATGAAAAACTGTTTTTT
>many|.|13|TRBV6-2/TRBV6-3|TRBJ1-1
CASRHTGNTEAFF
TGTGCCAGCAGGCATACAGGGAACACTGAAGCTTTCTTT
>many|.|12|TRBV29-1|TRBJ2-7
CSVRTAYYEQYF
TGCAGCGTTCGGACAGCTTACTACGAGCAGTACTTC
>.|TRBD2|16|TRBV4-1|TRBJ2-5
CASSPKMTSGRETQYF
TGCGCCAGCAGCCCCAAAATGACTAGCGGGAGGGAGACCCAGTACTTC
>many|.|14|TRBV7-8|TRBJ2-5
CASSFTRDQETQYF
TGTGCCAGCAGCTTCACCCGGGACCAAGAGACCCAGTACTTC
>many|TRBD1|16|TRBV7-2|TRBJ1-3
CASSLGTGGSGNTIYF
TGTGCCAGCAGCTTAGGGACAGGGGGCTCTGGAAACACCATATATTTT
>many|.|12|TRBV2|TRBJ2-1
CAILRVYNEQFF
TGTGCCATCCTCAGGGTTTACAATGAGCAGTTCTTC
>few|TRBD1|20|TRBV7-2|TRBJ1-6
CASSLNWGQRTSSYNSPLHF
TGTGCCAGCAGCTTAAATTGGGGACAGAGGACATCCTCCTATAATTCACCCCTCCACTTT
>many|.|14|TRBV28|TRBJ2-4
CASSLFAGKNIQYF
TGTGCCAGCAGTTTATTCGCGGGGAAAAACATTCAGTACTTC
>many|.|14|TRBV12-3/TRBV12-4|TRBJ2-3
CASSRGGNTDTQYF
TGTGCCAGCAGTCGAGGCGGGAACACAGATACGCAGTATTTT
>few|TRBD2|15|TRBV4-2|TRBJ2-7
CASSPPTSGSGEQYF
TGTGCCAGCAGCCCACCAACTAGCGGGAGTGGCGAGCAGTACTTC
>many|.|12|TRBV3-1|TRBJ2-3
CASSQVQATQYF
TGTGCCAGCAGCCAAGTCCAGGCTACGCAGTATTTT
>.|.|15|TRBV6-2/TRBV6-3|TRBJ2-2
CASSYSPSGTGELFF
TGTGCCAGCAGTTACTCGCCTAGTGGAACCGGGGAGCTGTTTTTT